This TCR beta chain stems from a study of T cells after posttransplantation cyclophosphamide. Assay: immunoSEQ multiplex PCR; the TCRdb copy retains only in-frame clones and omits some. The sample consists of 22,000 or so clones, around 73% of them appearing once. Of note for this clone: What it recognizes is unknown. The junction differs from germline at one of its ends, possibly a read error.

CDR3 length: 13 amino acids. Germline-derived CDR1 and CDR2 are GTSNPN and SVGIG (reference sequence). Study results and limitations: Tissue-infiltrating T cells from skin or gut overlapped little with blood T cells.

Sequencing was carried out using memory CD4+ T cells sorted from PBMCs. The receptor was derived from a woman aged 55-69 years in good health, CMV-negative, and a related stem cell transplant donor. The chain uses TRBV30 and TRBJ2-3, with D tentatively TRBD2 (6 bases). The CDR3 bases are TGTGCCTGGAGTGCTCCGGCGGGGACCGTAGAGGCTTTT. Amino acid sequence: CAWSAPAGTVEAF.